This T cell receptor (beta chain) is drawn from a study of shared clonotypes between healthy human individuals. Study-level results: With few donors, the genetic and exposure-history diversity represented was limited.

Germline assignment: CDR1 SGHDN and CDR2 FVKESK. Deletions cut 4 bases from V and 4 bases from J, with 11 bases between. CDR3 length: 15 amino acids. Original analysis: ImmunoSEQ sequences covered only the junction and lacked quality scores; filtering therefore differed. Assay: immunoSEQ multiplex PCR; the TCRdb copy retains only in-frame clones and omits some. V, J and clone size are those of that table, while D and trimming were read from the DNA. The sample holds 2.5 million or so clones, around 94% seen once. Notes on this clone: The target antigen is unknown.

The sample taken for sequencing was naive CD4+ T cells sorted from blood. Subset indicated: CD45RA+ positively selected. The chain joins TRBV14 to TRBJ2-6; weak D call: TRBD1 (7 bases). The TCR was taken from a man aged 18 to 30 in good health. CDR3 DNA: TGTGCCAGCAGCCCAGGGGGGAGAGGGGCCAACGTCCTGACTTTC. Residues: CASSPGGRGANVLTF.